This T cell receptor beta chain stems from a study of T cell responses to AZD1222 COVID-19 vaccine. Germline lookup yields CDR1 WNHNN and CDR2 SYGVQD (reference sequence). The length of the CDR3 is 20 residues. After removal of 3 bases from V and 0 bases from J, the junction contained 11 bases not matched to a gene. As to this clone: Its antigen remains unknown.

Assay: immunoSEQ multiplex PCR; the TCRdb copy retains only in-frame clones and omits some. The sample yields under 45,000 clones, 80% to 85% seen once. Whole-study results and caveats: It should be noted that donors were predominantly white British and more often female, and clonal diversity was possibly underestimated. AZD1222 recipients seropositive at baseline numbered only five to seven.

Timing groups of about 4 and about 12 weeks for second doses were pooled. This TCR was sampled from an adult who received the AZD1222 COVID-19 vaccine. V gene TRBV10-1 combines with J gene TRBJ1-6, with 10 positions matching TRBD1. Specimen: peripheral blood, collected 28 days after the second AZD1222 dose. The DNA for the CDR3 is TGCGCCAGCAGTGAAAAAGGGACAGGGGCCTACTGCTCCTATAATTCACCCCTCCACTTT. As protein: CASSEKGTGAYCSYNSPLHF.